This T cell receptor beta chain was sequenced in a study of graft-versus-host responses after intestinal transplantation. About the research overall: Recipients were all induced with anti-thymocyte globulin, then given tacrolimus and steroids for roughly three years.

Post-reaction sorting isolated proliferating CFSE-low CD3+CD4+ and CD3+CD8+ responders. V was clipped by 1 base and J by 7 bases, with 13 bases between them. The CDR3 totals 14 residues. CDR1 and CDR2 (germline): SGHAT, FQNNGV. Repertoires were generated with immunoSEQ multiplex PCR, while TCRdb's copy carries only in-frame clones and drops some. In the table there are some 18,000 clones, roughly 40% of which are singletons. The sequenced sample was alloreactive CD4+ T cells from a mixed lymphocyte reaction culture, obtained before intestinal transplant. The subset was: CFSE-low proliferating T cells sorted from roughly six-day pre-transplant mixed lymphocyte reaction (GvH or HvG direction). The TCR comes from a human patient who received an intestinal transplant. The J gene is TRBJ1-2, the V gene TRBV11-2, with D possibly matching TRBD1 (5 bases). The CDR3 reads CASSLGPGPIGYTF. CDR3 DNA sequence: TGTGCCAGCAGCTTAGGTCCAGGGCCCATTGGCTACACCTTC.